The TCR beta chain under discussion was sequenced for a study of vaccination and CD4 T cells after COVID-19. Study findings and constraints: Although the median of SARS-CoV-2-reactive clonotypes rose from approximately 21 to 40, the change was not significant.

Details on this clonotype: Its target is unknown.

Documented treatment: roughly 10-day PBMC culture with coronavirus spike peptide pools or control peptides (ViraFEST assay). CD4+ T cells of the unexposed donor were collected before the COVID-19 pandemic (2011-2018). Scientists separated out CD4+ T cells through negative selection following 10 days in culture. J gave up 4 bases and V 4 bases, and 6 bases lay outside the gene matches. This CDR3 spans 15 amino acids. The V gene's germline CDR1 is SGHDT and CDR2 YYEEEE. An Oncomine TCR Beta short-read assay was used to sequence the DNA from cultured CD4+ T cells. TCRdb re-called the PCR reads through MiXCR, storing one row per CDR3 protein. Of more than 5,500 distinct CDR3 sequences detected, less than 30% appear once; the ten largest clones hold around 35%.

Sequencing was performed on CD4+ T cells from blood, cultured in vitro. This TCR came from a human donor in good health. This chain uses TRBV5-6 with TRBJ2-5; 11 positions agree with TRBD2. CDR3 region: CASSGLAGGGETQYF. The CDR3 DNA sequence: TGTGCCAGCAGCGGGCTAGCGGGGGGCGGAGAGACCCAGTACTTC.